This TCR beta chain was sequenced in a study of blood T cells in healthy people across ages. As for the study in general: The template switching approach captured approximately one barcoded beta molecule for every two T cells.

The use of a sample-barcoded 5' primer and a J-beta primer mix characterized a second PCR of about 7 to 12 cycles. MiXCR, run by TCRdb on the 5' RACE reads, gives a single entry per CDR3 protein. Of some 880,000 distinct CDR3 sequences listed, around 34% are singletons. This clonotype was observed at least ten times. The V gene end was trimmed by 6 bases and the J gene end by 8 bases; junction bases not matched to a gene: 8. Per germline, CDR1 MGHRA and CDR2 YSYEKL. The CDR3 sequence is 14 residues long. Sequenced material: blood. This receptor was obtained from a young man in good health. The chain links TRBV4-1 to TRBJ1-4, with TRBD1 identical over 8 bases. CDR3 amino acids: CASSLGTGREKLFF. CDR3 DNA: TGCGCCAGCAGTCTCGGGACAGGACGCGAAAAACTGTTTTTT.